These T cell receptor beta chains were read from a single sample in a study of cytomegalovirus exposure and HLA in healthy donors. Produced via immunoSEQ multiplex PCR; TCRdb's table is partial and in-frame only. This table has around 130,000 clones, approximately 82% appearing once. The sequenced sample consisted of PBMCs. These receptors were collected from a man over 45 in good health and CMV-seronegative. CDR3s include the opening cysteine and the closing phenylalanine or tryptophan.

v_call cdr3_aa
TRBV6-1 CASSELWTSGGRDNEQFF
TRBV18 CASSPTAVNTEAFF
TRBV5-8 CASSLAGISPDTQYF
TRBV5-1 CASSPGTENSNQPQHF
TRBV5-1 CASSVEGRGNYGYTF
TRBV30 CAWSGRTGTSNQPQHF
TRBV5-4 CASSLRGTGTEKLFF
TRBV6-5 CASSWGQGAGELFF
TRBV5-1 CASSYEPGLLYEQYF
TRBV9 CASSSGTNYNEQFF
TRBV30 CAWSGWGPTYGYTF
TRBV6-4 CASSDRGRYEQYF
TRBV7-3 CASSPLGTSGGEQFF
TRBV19 CASSVDRATDTQYF
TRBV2 CASSERTGVETQYF
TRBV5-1 CASSLGTGRTGNTIYF
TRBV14 CASSQFQYEQYF